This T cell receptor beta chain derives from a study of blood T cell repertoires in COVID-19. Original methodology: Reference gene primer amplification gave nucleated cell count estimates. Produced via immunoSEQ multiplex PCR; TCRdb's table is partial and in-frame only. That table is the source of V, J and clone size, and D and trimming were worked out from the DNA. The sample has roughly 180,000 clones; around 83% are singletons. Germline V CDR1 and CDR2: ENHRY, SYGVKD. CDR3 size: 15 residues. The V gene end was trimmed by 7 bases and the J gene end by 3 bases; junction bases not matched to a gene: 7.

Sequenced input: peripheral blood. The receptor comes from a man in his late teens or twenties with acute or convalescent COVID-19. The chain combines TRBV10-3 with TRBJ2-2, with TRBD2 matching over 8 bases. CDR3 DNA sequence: TGTGCCATCAAGCAGGCTAGCGGGTACACCGGGGAGCTGTTTTTT. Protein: CAIKQASGYTGELFF.